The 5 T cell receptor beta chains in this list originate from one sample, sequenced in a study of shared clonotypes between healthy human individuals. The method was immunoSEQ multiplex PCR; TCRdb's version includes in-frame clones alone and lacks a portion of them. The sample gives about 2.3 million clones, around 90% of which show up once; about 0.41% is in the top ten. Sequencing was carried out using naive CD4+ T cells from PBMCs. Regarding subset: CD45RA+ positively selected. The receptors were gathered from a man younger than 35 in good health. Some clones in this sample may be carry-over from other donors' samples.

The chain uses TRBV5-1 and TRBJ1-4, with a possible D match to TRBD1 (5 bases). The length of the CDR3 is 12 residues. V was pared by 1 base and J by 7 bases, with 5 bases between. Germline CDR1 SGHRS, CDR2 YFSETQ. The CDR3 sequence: CASSLTGEKLFF. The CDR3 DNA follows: TGCGCCAGCAGCTTGACAGGTGAAAAACTGTTTTTT. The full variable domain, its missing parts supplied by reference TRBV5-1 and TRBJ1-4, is KAGVTQTPRYLIKTRGQQVTLSCSPISGHRSVSWYQQTPGQGLQFLFEYFSETQRNKGNFPGRFSGRQFSNSRSEMNVSTLELGDSALYLCASSLTGEKLFFGSGTQLSVL.

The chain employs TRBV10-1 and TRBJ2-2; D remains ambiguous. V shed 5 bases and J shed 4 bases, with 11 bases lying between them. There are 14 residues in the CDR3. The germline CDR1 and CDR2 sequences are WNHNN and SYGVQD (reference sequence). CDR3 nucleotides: TGCGCCAGCAGTAGAACAACGGCCACCGGGGAGCTGTTTTTT. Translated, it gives CASSRTTATGELFF.

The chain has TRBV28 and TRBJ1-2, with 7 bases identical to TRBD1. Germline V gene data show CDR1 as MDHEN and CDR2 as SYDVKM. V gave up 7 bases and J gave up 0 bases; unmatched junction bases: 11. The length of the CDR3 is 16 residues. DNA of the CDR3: TGTGCCAGCACCCCGAGGAAGGGGGCCGCTAACTATGGCTACACCTTC. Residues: CASTPRKGAANYGYTF.

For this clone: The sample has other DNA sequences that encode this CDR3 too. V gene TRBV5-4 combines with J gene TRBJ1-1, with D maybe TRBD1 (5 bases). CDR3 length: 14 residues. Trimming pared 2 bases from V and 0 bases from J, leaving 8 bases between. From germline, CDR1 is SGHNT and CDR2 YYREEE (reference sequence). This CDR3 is CASSFPGLNTEAFF. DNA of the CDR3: TGTGCCAGCAGCTTTCCAGGGCTGAACACTGAAGCTTTCTTT.

This chain's CDR3 is CASSVRMNTEAFF. CDR3 bases: TGTGCCAGCAGCGTTCGAATGAACACTGAAGCTTTCTTT. The V gene is TRBV7-3, the J gene TRBJ1-1; no firm D call. Deletions cut 5 bases from V and 0 bases from J, with 7 bases between. This CDR3 contains 13 residues. CDR1 and CDR2 (germline): SGHTA, FQGTGA.